A few counts support the clone carrying this T cell receptor beta chain. The antigen is undetermined. These data are taken from a study of beta chain features in type 1 diabetes. Findings of the study overall: The cDNA sequencing approach could over-represent high-TCR-expressing cells. Patients showed naive, central memory and Treg TCRB repertoires that appeared more similar than those of healthy donors. Moderately but significantly shorter TCRB CDR3s were found in Type 1 diabetes patients in all four CD4+ subsets.

Reverse transcription of all isolated RNA meant that expressed TCRB transcripts were sequenced. Data came from immunoSEQ multiplex PCR; TCRdb stores just in-frame clones and leaves some out. The sample contains around 56,000 clones, around 53% of which appear only once. Sequences were obtained from Tregs from blood. This TCR derives from a woman in her 40s with type 1 diabetes.

Here the CDR3 DNA reads TGTGCCAGCAGTTTACAGGGAGGGGTTGGAAACACCATATATTTT. Translating it yields CASSLQGGVGNTIYF. The chain recombines TRBV6-5 with TRBJ1-3; D is perhaps TRBD1 (6 bases). V was clipped by 4 bases and J by 3 bases, with 13 bases between them. The V gene's germline CDR1 is MNHEY and CDR2 SVGAGI. The CDR3 loop spans 15 amino acids.